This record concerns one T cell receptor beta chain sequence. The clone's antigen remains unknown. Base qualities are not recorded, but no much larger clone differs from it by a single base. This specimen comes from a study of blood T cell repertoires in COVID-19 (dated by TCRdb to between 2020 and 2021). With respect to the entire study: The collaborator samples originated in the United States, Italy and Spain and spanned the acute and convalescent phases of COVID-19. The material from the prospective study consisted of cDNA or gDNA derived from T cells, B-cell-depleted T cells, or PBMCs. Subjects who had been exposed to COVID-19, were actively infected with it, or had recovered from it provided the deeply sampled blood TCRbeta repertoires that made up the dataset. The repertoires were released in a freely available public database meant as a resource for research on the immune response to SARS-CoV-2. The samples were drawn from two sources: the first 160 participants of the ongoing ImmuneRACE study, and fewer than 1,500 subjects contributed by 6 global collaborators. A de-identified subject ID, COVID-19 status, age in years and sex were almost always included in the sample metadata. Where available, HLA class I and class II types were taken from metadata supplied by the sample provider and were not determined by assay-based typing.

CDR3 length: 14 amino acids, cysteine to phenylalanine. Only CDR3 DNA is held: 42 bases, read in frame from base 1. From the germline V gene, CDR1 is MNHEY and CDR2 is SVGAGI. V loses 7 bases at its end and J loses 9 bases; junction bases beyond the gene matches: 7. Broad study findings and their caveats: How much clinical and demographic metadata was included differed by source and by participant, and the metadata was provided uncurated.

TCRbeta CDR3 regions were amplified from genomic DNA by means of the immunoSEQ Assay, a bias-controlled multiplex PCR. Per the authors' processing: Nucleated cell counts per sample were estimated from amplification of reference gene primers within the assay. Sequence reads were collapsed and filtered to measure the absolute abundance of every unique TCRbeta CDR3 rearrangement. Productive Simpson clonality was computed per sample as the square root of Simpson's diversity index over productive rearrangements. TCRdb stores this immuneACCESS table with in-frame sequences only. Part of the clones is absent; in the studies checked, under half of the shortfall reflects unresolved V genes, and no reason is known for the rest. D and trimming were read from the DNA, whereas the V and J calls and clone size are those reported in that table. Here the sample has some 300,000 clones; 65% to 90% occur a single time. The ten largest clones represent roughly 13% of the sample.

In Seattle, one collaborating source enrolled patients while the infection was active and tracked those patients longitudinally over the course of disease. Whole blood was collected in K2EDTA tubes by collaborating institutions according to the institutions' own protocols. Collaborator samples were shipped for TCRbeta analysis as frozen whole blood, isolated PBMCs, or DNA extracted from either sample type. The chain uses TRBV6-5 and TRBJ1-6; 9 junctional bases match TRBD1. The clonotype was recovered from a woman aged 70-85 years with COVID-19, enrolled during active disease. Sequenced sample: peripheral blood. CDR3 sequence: CASNRDRVSSPLHF. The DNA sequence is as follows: TGTGCCAGCAACCGGGACAGGGTATCTTCACCCCTCCACTTT.